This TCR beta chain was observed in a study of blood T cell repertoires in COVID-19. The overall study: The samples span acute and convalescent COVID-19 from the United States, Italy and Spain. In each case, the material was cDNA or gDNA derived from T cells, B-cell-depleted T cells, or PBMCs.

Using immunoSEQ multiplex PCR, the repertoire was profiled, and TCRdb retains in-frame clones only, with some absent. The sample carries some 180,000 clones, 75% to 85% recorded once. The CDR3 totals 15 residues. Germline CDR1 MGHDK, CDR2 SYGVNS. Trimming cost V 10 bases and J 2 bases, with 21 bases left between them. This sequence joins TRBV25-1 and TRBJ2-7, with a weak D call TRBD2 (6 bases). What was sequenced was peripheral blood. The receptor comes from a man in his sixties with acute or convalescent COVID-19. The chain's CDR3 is CATQAWGRFTYEQYF. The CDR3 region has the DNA TGTGCCACCCAGGCATGGGGGAGGTTTACCTACGAGCAGTACTTC.